This T cell receptor (beta chain) comes out of a study of cytomegalovirus exposure and HLA in healthy donors. The study ran its PCR with 60 Vbeta and 13 Jbeta primers. Sequencing used immunoSEQ multiplex PCR; TCRdb keeps in-frame clones, though not all of them. This table holds 150,000 to 200,000 clones, more than 70% found once. The sequencing sample was made of PBMCs. The origin of this receptor is a woman between 40 and 55 years old in good health and CMV-seronegative.

The CDR3 here is CASSIDGSTRTDTQYF. The CDR3 nucleotides are TGTGCCAGTAGTATCGACGGGAGTACACGCACAGATACGCAGTATTTT. This chain links TRBV19 with TRBJ2-3, with a possible D match to TRBD2 (6 bases). The CDR3 sequence is 16 residues long. The V gene lost 3 bases and the J gene lost 1 base, with 14 bases spanning the gap. CDR1 is LNHDA, CDR2 SQIVND, per germline (reference sequence).